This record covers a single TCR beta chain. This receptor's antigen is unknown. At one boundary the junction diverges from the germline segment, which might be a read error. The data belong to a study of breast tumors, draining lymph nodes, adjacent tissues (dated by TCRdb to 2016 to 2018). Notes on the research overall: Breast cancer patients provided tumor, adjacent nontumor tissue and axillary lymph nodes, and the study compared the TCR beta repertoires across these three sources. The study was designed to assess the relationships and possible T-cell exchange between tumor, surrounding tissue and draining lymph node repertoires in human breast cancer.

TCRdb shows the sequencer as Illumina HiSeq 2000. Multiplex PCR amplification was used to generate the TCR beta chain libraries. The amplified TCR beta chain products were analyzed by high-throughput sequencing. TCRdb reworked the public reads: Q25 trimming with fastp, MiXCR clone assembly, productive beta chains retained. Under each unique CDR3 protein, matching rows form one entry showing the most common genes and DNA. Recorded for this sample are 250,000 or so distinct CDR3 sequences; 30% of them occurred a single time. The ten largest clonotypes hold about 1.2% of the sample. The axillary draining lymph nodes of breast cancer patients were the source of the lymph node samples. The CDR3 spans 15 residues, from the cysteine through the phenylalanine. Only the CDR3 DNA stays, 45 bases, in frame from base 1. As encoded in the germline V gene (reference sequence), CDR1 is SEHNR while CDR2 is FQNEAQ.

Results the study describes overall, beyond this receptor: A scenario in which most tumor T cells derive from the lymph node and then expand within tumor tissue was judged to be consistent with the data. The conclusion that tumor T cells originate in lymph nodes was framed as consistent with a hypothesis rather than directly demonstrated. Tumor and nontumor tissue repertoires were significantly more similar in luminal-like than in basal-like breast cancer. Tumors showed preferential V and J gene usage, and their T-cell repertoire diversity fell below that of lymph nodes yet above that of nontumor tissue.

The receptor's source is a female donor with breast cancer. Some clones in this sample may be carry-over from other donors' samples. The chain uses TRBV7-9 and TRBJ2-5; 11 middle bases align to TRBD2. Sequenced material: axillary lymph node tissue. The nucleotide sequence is TGTGCCAGCAGCGCTCTAGCGGGAGGTGGGGAGACCCAGCACTTC. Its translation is CASSALAGGGETQHF.